Given below is one T cell receptor (beta chain) in context. After removal of 6 bases from V and 5 bases from J, the junction contained 4 bases not matched to a gene. CDR3 length: 14 amino acids. Germline V gene sequence: CDR1 SNHLY, CDR2 FYNNEI. Assay: immunoSEQ multiplex PCR; the TCRdb copy retains only in-frame clones and omits some. The sample has some 170,000 clones; under 96% are singletons. This record comes from a study of control samples from healthy donors and cancer patients. The sequenced sample consisted of blood. This rearrangement joins TRBV2 to TRBJ1-6, with TRBD1 matching 7 bases. The sequence was obtained from a woman in her twenties or thirties in good health. The DNA for the CDR3 is TGTGCCAGCAGGACAGGGCACGATAATTCACCCCTCCACTTT. Translated, it gives CASRTGHDNSPLHF.